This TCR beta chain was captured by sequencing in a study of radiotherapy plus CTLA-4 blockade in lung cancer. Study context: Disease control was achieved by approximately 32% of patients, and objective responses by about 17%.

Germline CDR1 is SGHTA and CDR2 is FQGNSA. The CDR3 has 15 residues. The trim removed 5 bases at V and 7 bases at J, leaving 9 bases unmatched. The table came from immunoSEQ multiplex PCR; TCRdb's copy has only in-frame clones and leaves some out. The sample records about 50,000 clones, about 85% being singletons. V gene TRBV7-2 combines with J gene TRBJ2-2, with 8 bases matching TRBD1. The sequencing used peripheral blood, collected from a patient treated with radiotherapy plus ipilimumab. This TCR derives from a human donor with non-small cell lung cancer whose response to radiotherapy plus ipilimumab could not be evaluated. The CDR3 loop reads CASSTRQGSGGELFF. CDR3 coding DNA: TGTGCCAGCAGCACAAGACAGGGGTCGGGCGGGGAGCTGTTTTTT. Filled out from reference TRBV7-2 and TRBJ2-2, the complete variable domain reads GAGVSQSPSNKVTEKGKDVELRCDPISGHTALYWYRQSLGQGLEFLIYFQGNSAPDKSGLPSDRFSAERTGGSVSTLTIQRTQQEDSAVYLCASSTRQGSGGELFFGEGSRLTVL.